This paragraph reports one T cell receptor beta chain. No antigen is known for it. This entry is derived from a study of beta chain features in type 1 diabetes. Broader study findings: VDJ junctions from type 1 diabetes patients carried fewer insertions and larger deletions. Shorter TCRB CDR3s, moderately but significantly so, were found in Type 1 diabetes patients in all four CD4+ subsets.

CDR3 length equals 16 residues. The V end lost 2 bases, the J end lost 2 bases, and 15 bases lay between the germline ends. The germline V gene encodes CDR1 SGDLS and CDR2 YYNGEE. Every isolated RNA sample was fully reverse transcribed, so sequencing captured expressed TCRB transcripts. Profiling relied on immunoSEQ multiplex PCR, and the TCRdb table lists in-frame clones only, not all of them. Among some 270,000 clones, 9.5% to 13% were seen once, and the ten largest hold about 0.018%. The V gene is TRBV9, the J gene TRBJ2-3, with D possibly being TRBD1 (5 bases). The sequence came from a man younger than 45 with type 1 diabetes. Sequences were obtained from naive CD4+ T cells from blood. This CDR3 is CASSVQTGDFTDTQYF. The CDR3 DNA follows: TGTGCCAGCAGCGTCCAAACAGGCGACTTCACAGATACGCAGTATTTT.